This T cell receptor beta chain was retrieved from a study of shared clonotypes between healthy human individuals. Clones were read by immunoSEQ multiplex PCR, and TCRdb kept only the in-frame ones, dropping some. The profile shows about 1 million clones, approximately 70% of them singletons. Comments on this clone: The antigen is not known.

The study's findings and limits: It was the non-shared clonotypes that had lower generation probabilities than clonotypes shared by all four donors.

There are 17 residues in the CDR3. In germline, CDR1 is MNHNS, CDR2 SASEGT. Trimming left V 3 bases short and J 0 bases short, with 15 bases between. The clonotype was recovered from a young man in good health. The gene calls are TRBV6-1 and TRBJ1-3; no firm D call. Sequenced input: memory CD4+ T cells sorted from blood. The subset is: CD45RA-negative fraction. The CDR3 reads CASSEQASTLSGNTIYF. CDR3 bases: TGTGCCAGCAGTGAGCAGGCGTCTACTCTCTCTGGAAACACCATATATTTT.